This entry lists 31 T cell receptor beta chains sequenced from one sample in a study of cytomegalovirus exposure and HLA in healthy donors. Using immunoSEQ multiplex PCR, the repertoire was profiled, and TCRdb retains in-frame clones only, with some absent. The sample yields approximately 270,000 clones, 90% seen once. The specimen sequenced was PBMCs. These receptors were collected from a woman aged 18-30 years in good health and CMV-seronegative.

The chain couples TRBV5-1 to TRBJ1-1; TRBD1 matches 8 bases. Germline CDR1 and CDR2: SGHRS and YFSETQ. The CDR3 spans 15 residues. With V trimmed by 0 bases and J by 5 bases, 6 bases remained unmatched. CDR3 nucleotide sequence: TGCGCCAGCAGCTTGGATGGACACAGGGGGACTGAAGCTTTCTTT. It translates to CASSLDGHRGTEAFF.

This chain joins TRBV14 and TRBJ1-1, with 9 bases aligning to TRBD1. This CDR3 contains 14 residues. CDR1 and CDR2 from the germline V gene are SGHDN and FVKESK. V trimming: 4 bases; J trimming: 5 bases; junction bases outside the gene matches: 5. For the CDR3, the DNA is TGTGCCAGCAGCCTAGTACAGGGGGCAACTGAAGCTTTCTTT. Amino acid sequence: CASSLVQGATEAFF.

The chain combines TRBV4-1 with TRBJ1-1; TRBD1 aligns across 9 bases. The CDR3 is 16 amino acids. The junction had 7 bases not matched to a gene; V was cut back by 4 bases and J by 1 base. Germline lookup yields CDR1 MGHRA and CDR2 YSYEKL. Here the CDR3 DNA reads TGCGCCAGCAGCCGGGAACAGGGGGCGACGAACACTGAAGCTTTCTTT. This gives the protein CASSREQGATNTEAFF.

Points on this clone: Additional DNA sequences in this sample encode the identical CDR3. The chain employs TRBV7-8 and TRBJ2-7; 8 bases map to TRBD1. Per germline, CDR1 SGHVS and CDR2 FQNEAQ. Trimming took 4 bases from V and 3 from J; bases not matched to a gene: 2. The CDR3 consists of 13 residues. Written as DNA, the CDR3 is TGTGCCAGCAGCTCAGACAGGGGCTACGAGCAGTACGTC. Protein sequence: CASSSDRGYEQYV.

The chain carries TRBV28 and TRBJ1-1; the match to TRBD1 covers 8 bases. Germline CDR1 is MDHEN and CDR2 is SYDVKM. V shed 7 bases, J shed 6 bases, and the junction held 7 bases outside the gene matches. The CDR3 length is 13 residues. CDR3 in DNA: TGTGCCAGCACCAACGGACAGGGACCTGAAGCTTTCTTT. Protein: CASTNGQGPEAFF.

The chain uses TRBV7-8 and TRBJ2-7; 9 bases are a match to TRBD2. The trim removed 1 base at V and 0 bases at J, leaving 1 base unmatched. Germline V gives CDR1 SGHVS, CDR2 FQNEAQ. CDR3 length: 15 residues. CDR3 sequence (DNA): TGTGCCAGCAGCTTAGGACTAGCGGCCTCCTACGAGCAGTACGTC. Encoded protein: CASSLGLAASYEQYV.

The V and J genes are TRBV6-5 and TRBJ1-2; D remains ambiguous. The germline V and J ends were trimmed by 6 bases and 1 base, with 9 bases remaining between them. The CDR3 is 13 amino acids. Per the germline V gene, CDR1 is MNHEY and CDR2 is SVGAGI. The CDR3 coding sequence is TGTGCCAGCAGCCCCTCAGATAACTATGGCTACACCTTC. Translation: CASSPSDNYGYTF.

The chain joins TRBV28 to TRBJ1-5; TRBD1 matches at 8 bases. The CDR3 length is 15 residues. CDR1 and CDR2 (germline): MDHEN, SYDVKM. V shed 3 bases and J 7 bases; nucleotides not matched to a gene: 8. CDR3 coding DNA: TGTGCCAGCAGTTTGTGGACAGGGAGCTTACAGCCCCAGCATTTT. Amino acids: CASSLWTGSLQPQHF. Complete variable domain (other parts from reference TRBV28 and TRBJ1-5): DVKVTQSSRYLVKRTGEKVFLECVQDMDHENMFWYRQDPGLGLRLIYFSYDVKMKEKGDIPEGYSVSREKKERFSLILESASTNQTSMYLCASSLWTGSLQPQHFGDGTRLSIL.

This clone was found once. The rearrangement links TRBV28 to TRBJ2-7, with TRBD2 matching 12 bases. CDR3 size: 15 residues. The V gene's germline CDR1 is MDHEN and CDR2 SYDVKM. V shed 6 bases and J 3 bases; nucleotides not matched to a gene: 6. CDR3 residues: CASSLLAGGYYEQYF. DNA for the CDR3: TGTGCCAGCAGCCTACTAGCGGGGGGATACTACGAGCAGTACTTC.

The chain combines TRBV29-1 with TRBJ2-1, with D perhaps matching TRBD1 (6 bases). CDR1 is SQVTM, CDR2 ANQGSEA, per germline. V lost 4 bases to trimming and J lost 3 bases, with 13 bases between them. The length of the CDR3 is 14 residues. The CDR3 nucleotides are TGCAGCGTTGCCCAGGGGTCCCACTACAATGAGCAGTTCTTC. As protein: CSVAQGSHYNEQFF.

The chain combines TRBV28 with TRBJ1-6; tentatively, D is TRBD1 (6 bases). Germline CDR1 reads MDHEN; CDR2 reads SYDVKM. V lost 8 bases to trimming and J lost 5 bases, with 16 bases between them. The CDR3 runs to 15 residues. CDR3 loop: CASSRQDLDNSPLHF. CDR3 in DNA: TGTGCCAGCTCCCGACAGGATCTGGATAATTCACCCCTCCACTTT.

V and J are TRBV7-6 and TRBJ1-2; 7 bases are shared with TRBD1. The germline gives CDR1 SGHVS, CDR2 FNYEAQ. This CDR3 comprises 14 residues. After removal of 5 bases from V and 2 bases from J, the junction contained 5 bases not matched to a gene. CDR3 in amino acids: CASSPQTGNYGYTF. CDR3 bases: TGTGCCAGCAGCCCACAGACAGGGAACTATGGCTACACCTTC.

The chain recombines TRBV5-6 with TRBJ2-7, with D possibly matching TRBD1 (5 bases). From germline, CDR1 is SGHDT and CDR2 YYEEEE. V was cut by 4 bases and J by 2 bases, with 16 bases left in between. The CDR3 has 15 residues. The CDR3 is CASSLFGRAPYEQYV. CDR3 bases: TGTGCCAGCAGCCTATTCGGCAGGGCCCCCTACGAGCAGTACGTC.

The chain has TRBV18 and TRBJ2-1; D is unclear. Germline lookup yields CDR1 KGHSH and CDR2 LQKENI. V shed 3 bases and J shed 9 bases, with 9 bases lying between them. The CDR3 loop spans 12 amino acids. The CDR3 here is CASSPLLGEQFF. CDR3 sequence (DNA): TGTGCCAGCTCACCCCTCCTAGGTGAGCAGTTCTTC.

V gene TRBV5-4 combines with J gene TRBJ2-5; the match to TRBD2 covers 11 bases. Trimming at V came to 5 bases and at J to 1 base, leaving 7 bases not matched to a gene. Looked up from germline, CDR1 is SGHNT and CDR2 is YYREEE (reference sequence). The CDR3 extends over 16 amino acids. CDR3 amino acids: CASSQRLAGRQETQYF. The CDR3 DNA is TGTGCCAGCAGTCAAAGACTAGCGGGGCGCCAAGAGACCCAGTACTTC.

The CDR3 DNA sequence: TGTGCCAGCAGTTCCCAGGGATATAGCAATCAGCCCCAGCATTTT. Its translation: CASSSQGYSNQPQHF. This chain links TRBV27 with TRBJ1-5, with a weak D call TRBD1 (5 bases). The germline V gene encodes CDR1 MNHEY and CDR2 SMNVEV (reference sequence). Trimming removed 4 bases from V and 0 bases from J, with 10 bases in between. The CDR3 length is 15 residues.

This clone was seen just once. V is TRBV7-2 and J is TRBJ2-1, with TRBD2 identical over 10 bases. The junction had 3 bases not matched to a gene; V was cut back by 3 bases and J by 7 bases. This CDR3 has 14 amino acids. Per the germline V gene, CDR1 is SGHTA and CDR2 is FQGNSA. CDR3 amino acids: CASSLLAGVNEQFF. CDR3 sequence (DNA): TGTGCCAGCAGCTTGCTAGCGGGGGTGAATGAGCAGTTCTTC.

The gene calls are TRBV6-5 and TRBJ2-4; tentatively, D is TRBD2 (6 bases). CDR1 is MNHEY and CDR2 is SVGAGI in the germline V gene. V lost 8 bases and J 7 bases, leaving 6 bases between the germline ends. This CDR3 has 10 residues. The CDR3 region is CASGGNIQYF. The CDR3 bases are TGTGCCAGCGGGGGGAACATTCAGTACTTC.

V usage is TRBV21-1 and J usage is TRBJ1-6; whether TRBD1, the table's D call, matches the DNA was not checked. TRBV21-1 is tagged as a pseudogene. The CDR3 is made up of 16 amino acids. The CDR3 DNA is TGTGCCAGCAGCAAAGTAGCCGACAGGGTTAATTCACCCCTCCACTTT. As protein: CASSKVADRVNSPLHF.

This clone has ten or more counts. The rearrangement uses TRBV27 and TRBJ1-5, with D unresolved. Germline values: CDR1 MNHEY, CDR2 SMNVEV (reference sequence). The CDR3 totals 15 residues. V lost 3 bases to trimming and J lost 0 bases, with 9 bases between them. The CDR3, as DNA: TGTGCCAGCAGTTTCAGCGGATATAGCAATCAGCCCCAGCATTTT. Translation: CASSFSGYSNQPQHF.

J is TRBJ2-1 and V is TRBV6-6, with D possibly matching TRBD2 (6 bases). There are 11 residues in the CDR3. V lost 8 bases and J lost 4, with 6 bases in between. The germline V gene encodes CDR1 MNHNY and CDR2 SVGAGI (reference sequence). In DNA form, the CDR3 reads TGTGCCAGCGGGACTTACAATGAGCAGTTCTTC. This codes for CASGTYNEQFF.

This clone was seen once. The chain links TRBV21-1 to TRBJ1-5; the table's D call, TRBD1, was not checked against the DNA. TRBV21-1 corresponds to a pseudogene. The CDR3 totals 12 residues. CDR3 DNA sequence: TGTGCCAGCCGACAGGGGAACCAGCCCCAGCATTTT. This codes for CASRQGNQPQHF.

V and J are TRBV30 and TRBJ2-7, with 9 bases identical to TRBD1. Unmatched junction bases numbered 6, after V lost 0 bases and J lost 6 bases. The CDR3 length is 14 residues. Germline V gene lookup returns CDR1 GTSNPN and CDR2 SVGIG (reference sequence). DNA for the CDR3: TGTGCCTGGAGTGTGGACAGGGGACCTGTCGAGCAGTACTTC. Protein: CAWSVDRGPVEQYF.

V is TRBV5-1 and J is TRBJ2-1, with 10 bases matching TRBD2. The CDR3 spans 18 residues. V shed 6 bases, J shed 3 bases, and the junction held 15 bases outside the gene matches. Germline V gene data show CDR1 as SGHRS and CDR2 as YFSETQ. The CDR3 DNA sequence: TGCGCCAGCAAGACAGGGGAAGGGTTAGCGGGGGGCTACAATGAGCAGTTCTTC. Translation: CASKTGEGLAGGYNEQFF.

The chain carries TRBV28 and TRBJ1-1; D remains ambiguous. The CDR3 runs to 13 residues. Germline loops: CDR1 MDHEN, CDR2 SYDVKM. V was cut by 7 bases and J by 7 bases, with 16 bases left in between. CDR3: CASISSDSGEAFF. CDR3 DNA: TGTGCCAGCATTTCTTCGGACTCAGGTGAAGCTTTCTTT.

The chain recombines TRBV11-1 with TRBJ1-6; TRBD1 aligns across 8 bases. From germline, CDR1 is SGHAT and CDR2 FQDESV (reference sequence). This CDR3 has 14 amino acids. V shed 5 bases, J shed 10 bases, and the junction held 7 bases outside the gene matches. Written as DNA, the CDR3 is TGTGCCAGCAGCCAAGACAGGGGTTCCTCACCCCTCCACTTT. It yields the protein CASSQDRGSSPLHF.

The chain joins TRBV30 to TRBJ1-2, with TRBD1 matching 9 bases. This CDR3 has 16 amino acids. The junction had 15 bases not matched to a gene; V was cut back by 8 bases and J by 2 bases. CDR1 is GTSNPN and CDR2 is SVGIG in the germline V gene (reference sequence). This CDR3 reads CAGNRGLGYGNYGYTF. The CDR3 nucleotides are TGTGCCGGCAACAGGGGGCTCGGGTATGGAAACTATGGCTACACCTTC.

The rearrangement joins TRBV10-1 to TRBJ1-1; 8 nucleotides align to TRBD1. The germline V gene encodes CDR1 WNHNN and CDR2 SYGVQD (reference sequence). The CDR3 consists of 15 residues. The V and J ends lost 5 bases and 1 base, in that order; junction bases with no gene match: 6. CDR3 in DNA: TGCGCCAGCAGTCCTGTCGGGACAGGGAACACTGAAGCTTTCTTT. Amino acids: CASSPVGTGNTEAFF.

V and J are TRBV19 and TRBJ2-6; TRBD1 aligns across 12 bases. Germline-derived CDR1 and CDR2 are LNHDA and SQIVND (reference sequence). The length of the CDR3 is 18 residues. V trimming: 8 bases; J trimming: 0 bases; junction bases outside the gene matches: 8. CDR3 coding DNA: TGTGCCAGTGGGGACAGGGGGCTGCCGGTCTCTGGGGCCAACGTCCTGACTTTC. Protein product: CASGDRGLPVSGANVLTF.

The chain is built from TRBV4-1 and TRBJ2-1, with D perhaps TRBD1 (6 bases). The germline V and J ends were trimmed by 1 base and 8 bases, with 18 bases remaining between them. Germline V gene lookup returns CDR1 MGHRA and CDR2 YSYEKL. This CDR3 has 16 residues. The CDR3 sequence is CASSQALRDTWDEQFF. Here the CDR3 DNA reads TGCGCCAGCAGCCAAGCGCTCCGGGACACGTGGGATGAGCAGTTCTTC.

V usage is TRBV6-6 and J usage is TRBJ1-2, with 8 bases that match TRBD1. The length of the CDR3 is 15 residues. V dropped 5 bases and J dropped 1; count of bases not matched to a gene: 6. Per germline, CDR1 MNHNY and CDR2 SVGAGI (reference sequence). The CDR3 nucleotides read TGTGCCAGCAGTCGCGGACAGGGCGGTAACTATGGCTACACCTTC. This gives the protein CASSRGQGGNYGYTF.